These 19 T cell receptor beta chains were sequenced from one sample in a study of T cells in Graves' hyperthyroidism and ophthalmopathy. What was amplified from RNA transcripts were TCR beta CDR3 regions. In the first-round RT-PCR of the TCR CDR3, the HTBI primer set was used. TCRdb redid the calling of the multiplex PCR reads with MiXCR, one entry per CDR3 protein. The data contain about 500,000 distinct CDR3 sequences, 17% of them singletons. What was sequenced was blood. All receptors derive from a woman in her late teens or twenties with Graves' ophthalmopathy.

This clonotype has just a few counts. The V call is TRBV4-3, the J call TRBJ2-7; 13 nucleotides align to TRBD2. CDR1 is LGHNA and CDR2 is YSLEER in the germline V gene. Unmatched junction bases numbered 7, after V lost 0 bases and J lost 5 bases. The CDR3 loop spans 17 amino acids. CDR3 sequence reads: CASSQDPAGLAGDEQYF. CDR3 DNA sequence: TGCGCCAGCAGCCAAGATCCCGCTGGACTAGCGGGAGACGAGCAGTACTTC.

This chain uses TRBV6-1 with TRBJ2-7; TRBD2 matches 9 bases. Trimming removed 5 bases from V and 3 bases from J; junction bases left unmatched: 11. Germline assignment: CDR1 MNHNS and CDR2 SASEGT. This CDR3 contains 16 residues. This CDR3 reads CASSPMRGGGFYEQYF. The DNA for the CDR3 is TGTGCCAGCAGTCCCATGCGGGGGGGGGGGTTCTACGAGCAGTACTTC.

This clonotype has just a few counts. The CDR3 DNA reads TGTGCCAGCAGCTTAGCAGGGTTCGCCGGGGAGCTGTTTTTT. Translating it yields CASSLAGFAGELFF. The chain employs TRBV11-2 and TRBJ2-2; tentatively, D is TRBD1 (5 bases). Trimming stripped 1 base from V and 6 bases from J, with 9 bases between. CDR1 and CDR2 from the germline V gene are SGHAT and FQNNGV. This CDR3 region has 14 residues.

In this sample, this clonotype turned up many times. This chain uses TRBV30 with TRBJ2-7; D uncertain. Trimming removed 3 bases at V and 3 bases at J, with 12 bases between. Germline CDR1 is GTSNPN and CDR2 is SVGIG (reference sequence). This CDR3 is built from 13 residues. The CDR3 DNA sequence: TGTGCCTGGAGCTTATACAGAGACTACGAGCAGTACTTC. The encoded protein is CAWSLYRDYEQYF.

This clonotype came up a few times. The rearrangement joins TRBV27 to TRBJ1-5, with D possibly TRBD1 on 5 matching bases. CDR1 MNHEY and CDR2 SMNVEV come from the germline V gene (reference sequence). The CDR3 spans 15 residues. V gave up 8 bases and J gave up 1 base, with 15 bases separating them. The CDR3 reads CASGTPSGSNQPQHF. The CDR3 DNA is TGTGCCAGCGGGACCCCCTCGGGGAGCAATCAGCCCCAGCATTTT.

The chain recombines TRBV30 with TRBJ2-2; 7 bases are shared with TRBD2. V trimming: 8 bases; J trimming: 4 bases; junction bases outside the gene matches: 7. Germline V gene lookup returns CDR1 GTSNPN and CDR2 SVGIG (reference sequence). The CDR3 runs to 13 residues. The CDR3 protein is CASSGSTTGELFF. The CDR3, as DNA: TGTGCCAGTAGCGGGTCGACCACCGGGGAGCTGTTTTTT.

This clonotype was observed at least ten times. The genes are TRBV7-2 and TRBJ2-7; D might be TRBD1 (5 bases). With 5 bases removed from V and 3 bases from J, the gap between germline ends came to 11 bases. Germline V gene sequence: CDR1 SGHTA, CDR2 FQGNSA. The CDR3 has 13 residues. DNA of the CDR3: TGTGCCAGCAGCCCCCAGGGCCTCTACGAGCAGTACTTC. Translation gives CASSPQGLYEQYF.

This clonotype has at least ten counts. V gene TRBV30 combines with J gene TRBJ2-2; 7 nucleotides agree with TRBD1. The germline V gene encodes CDR1 GTSNPN and CDR2 SVGIG (reference sequence). The trim removed 4 bases at V and 6 bases at J, leaving 14 bases unmatched. This CDR3 has 16 residues. The CDR3 reads CAWMDWKKTGPGELFF. In DNA, the CDR3 is TGTGCCTGGATGGATTGGAAGAAGACAGGGCCCGGGGAGCTGTTTTTT.

The V gene is TRBV2, the J gene TRBJ2-3; the D gene is possibly TRBD2 (6 bases). The length of the CDR3 is 15 residues. Trimming cost V 5 bases and J 7 bases, with 19 bases left between them. Germline V gives CDR1 SNHLY, CDR2 FYNNEI. The CDR3 nucleotides are TGTGCCAGCAGTAGTACCCGGGACTCCAGGCATACGCAGTATTTT. Protein product: CASSSTRDSRHTQYF.

This chain links TRBV20-1 with TRBJ2-2, with D perhaps matching TRBD1 (5 bases). This CDR3 contains 13 residues. V lost 4 bases and J lost 6, with 12 bases in between. The germline V gene has CDR1 DFQATT and CDR2 SNEGSKA (reference sequence). CDR3 sequence: CSAKQGSAGELFF. Here the CDR3 DNA reads TGCAGTGCTAAGCAGGGTAGTGCCGGGGAGCTGTTTTTT.

The chain recombines TRBV6-5 with TRBJ2-2, with TRBD2 identical over 7 bases. V shed 4 bases and J 11 bases; nucleotides not matched to a gene: 4. Germline assignment: CDR1 MNHEY and CDR2 SVGAGI. There are 12 residues in the CDR3. The CDR3 protein is CASSWDYPELFF. The CDR3 DNA reads as TGTGCCAGCAGTTGGGACTATCCAGAGCTGTTTTTT.

As regards this clonotype: This may come from a read error, since a much larger clone is one base off. The rearrangement joins TRBV12-3 or TRBV12-4 to TRBJ1-1; D is unclear. The CDR3 extends over 12 amino acids. The CDR3 sequence is CSSSLYSTEAFF. In DNA, the CDR3 is TGTTCCAGCAGTTTATACAGCACTGAAGCTTTCTTT.

The chain links TRBV6-5 to TRBJ1-2, with 12 bases aligning to TRBD1. Germline CDR1 is MNHEY and CDR2 is SVGAGI. This CDR3 has 16 amino acids. The V gene end was trimmed by 0 bases and the J gene end by 8 bases; junction bases not matched to a gene: 7. The CDR3 here is CASSYSPGQGAGGYTF. CDR3 nucleotide sequence: TGTGCCAGCAGTTACTCCCCGGGACAGGGGGCCGGCGGCTACACCTTC.

This clonotype has ten or more counts. The J gene is TRBJ2-4, the V gene TRBV3-1; 8 bases agree with TRBD2. Germline-derived CDR1 and CDR2 are LGHDT and YNNKEL (reference sequence). Trimming at V came to 1 base and at J to 9 bases, leaving 8 bases not matched to a gene. The CDR3 has 15 amino acids. The CDR3 DNA sequence: TGTGCCAGCAGCCAAGTAGGGGCGGGGGGCCTCATTCAGTACTTC. It codes for CASSQVGAGGLIQYF.

At least ten counts were recorded for this clonotype. This chain connects TRBV3-1 to TRBJ2-5, with a possible D match to TRBD1 (6 bases). Deletions cut 0 bases from V and 5 bases from J, with 13 bases between. The CDR3 runs 15 residues. In germline, CDR1 is LGHDT, CDR2 YNNKEL (reference sequence). Here the CDR3 reads CASSQEPTGLETQYF. The CDR3 DNA is TGTGCCAGCAGCCAAGAACCCACAGGGTTGGAGACCCAGTACTTC.

This clonotype appeared many times. The chain carries TRBV3-1 and TRBJ1-2, with D perhaps TRBD1 (6 bases). Trimming stripped 4 bases from V and 4 bases from J, with 13 bases between. The CDR3 consists of 14 residues. Looked up from germline, CDR1 is LGHDT and CDR2 is YNNKEL (reference sequence). The DNA of the CDR3 is TGTGCCAGCAGCCCAGGGGAGATTCTCTATGGCTACACCTTC. This encodes CASSPGEILYGYTF.

This clonotype was observed a handful of times. The V call is TRBV5-4, the J call TRBJ1-2; the D gene is possibly TRBD1 (5 bases). The V end was cut by 4 bases, the J end by 8 bases, with 12 bases between. The CDR3 length is 12 residues. The germline V gene encodes CDR1 SGHNT and CDR2 YYREEE (reference sequence). CDR3 in DNA: TGTGCCAGCAGCCAGGGCGTTTGGGGCTACACCTTC. This gives the protein CASSQGVWGYTF.

This clonotype was seen at least ten times. The CDR3: CASSKGREQGNEQFF. CDR3 coding DNA: TGTGCCAGCAGCAAGGGGCGGGAGCAGGGGAATGAGCAGTTCTTC. The V call is TRBV7-9, the J call TRBJ2-1; D may be TRBD2 (7 bases). The CDR3 runs to 15 residues. Deletions cut 5 bases from V and 7 bases from J, with 18 bases between. Germline-derived CDR1 and CDR2 are SEHNR and FQNEAQ (reference sequence).

This chain connects TRBV6-1 to TRBJ2-1; TRBD2 matches 15 bases. V shed 4 bases and J 4 bases; nucleotides not matched to a gene: 2. This CDR3 is 16 amino acids long. Germline-derived CDR1 and CDR2 are MNHNS and SASEGT. The CDR3: CASSGGTSGGYNEQFF. The CDR3 DNA reads as TGTGCCAGCAGTGGAGGGACTAGCGGGGGGTACAATGAGCAGTTCTTC.